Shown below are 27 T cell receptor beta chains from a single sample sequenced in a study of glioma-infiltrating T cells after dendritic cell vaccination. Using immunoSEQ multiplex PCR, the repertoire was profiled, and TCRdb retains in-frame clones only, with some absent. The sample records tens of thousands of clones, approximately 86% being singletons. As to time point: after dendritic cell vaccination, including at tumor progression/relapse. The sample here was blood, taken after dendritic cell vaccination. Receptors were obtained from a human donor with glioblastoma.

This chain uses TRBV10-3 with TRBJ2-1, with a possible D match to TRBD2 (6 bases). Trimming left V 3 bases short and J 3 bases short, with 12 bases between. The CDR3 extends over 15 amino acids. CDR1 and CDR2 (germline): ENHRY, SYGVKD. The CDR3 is CAISDGGSGYNEQFF. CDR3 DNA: TGTGCCATCAGTGACGGAGGGTCCGGCTACAATGAGCAGTTCTTC.

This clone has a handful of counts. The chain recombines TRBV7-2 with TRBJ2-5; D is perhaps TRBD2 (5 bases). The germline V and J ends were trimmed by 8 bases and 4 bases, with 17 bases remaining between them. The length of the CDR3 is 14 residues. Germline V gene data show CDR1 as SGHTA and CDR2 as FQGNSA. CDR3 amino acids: CASLIALSGETQYF. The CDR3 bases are TGTGCCAGCTTAATAGCGCTATCAGGAGAGACCCAGTACTTC.

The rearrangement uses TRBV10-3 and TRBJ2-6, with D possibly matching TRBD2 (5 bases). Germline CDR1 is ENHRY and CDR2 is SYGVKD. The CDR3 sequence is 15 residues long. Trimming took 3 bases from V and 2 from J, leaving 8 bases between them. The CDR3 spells CAISDERAGANVLTF. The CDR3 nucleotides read TGTGCCATCAGTGATGAGAGGGCTGGGGCCAACGTCCTGACTTTC.

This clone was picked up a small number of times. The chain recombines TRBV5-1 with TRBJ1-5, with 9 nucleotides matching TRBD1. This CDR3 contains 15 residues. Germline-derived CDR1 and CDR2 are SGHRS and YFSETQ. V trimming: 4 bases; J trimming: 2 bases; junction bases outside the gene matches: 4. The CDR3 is CASSAGQGGNQPQHF. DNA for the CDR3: TGCGCCAGCAGCGCGGGACAGGGAGGCAATCAGCCCCAGCATTTT.

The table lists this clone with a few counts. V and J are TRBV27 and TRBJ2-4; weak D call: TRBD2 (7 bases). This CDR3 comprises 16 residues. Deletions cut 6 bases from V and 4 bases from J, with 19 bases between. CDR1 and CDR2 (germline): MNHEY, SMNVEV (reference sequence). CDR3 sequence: CASRGAGVGIKNIQYF. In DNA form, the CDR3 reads TGTGCCAGCAGGGGGGCGGGAGTGGGAATTAAAAACATTCAGTACTTC.

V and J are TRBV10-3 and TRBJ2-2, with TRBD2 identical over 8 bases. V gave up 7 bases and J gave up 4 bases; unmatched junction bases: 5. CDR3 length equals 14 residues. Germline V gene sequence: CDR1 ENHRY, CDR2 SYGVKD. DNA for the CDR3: TGTGCCATCAAGGCGGGAGGAGTCACCGGGGAGCTGTTTTTT. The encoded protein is CAIKAGGVTGELFF.

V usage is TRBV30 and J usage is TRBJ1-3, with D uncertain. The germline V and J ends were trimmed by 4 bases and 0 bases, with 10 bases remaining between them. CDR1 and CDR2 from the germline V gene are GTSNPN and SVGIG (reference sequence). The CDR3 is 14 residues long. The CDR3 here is CAWNKGDSGNTIYF. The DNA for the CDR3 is TGTGCCTGGAATAAGGGAGACTCTGGAAACACCATATATTTT.

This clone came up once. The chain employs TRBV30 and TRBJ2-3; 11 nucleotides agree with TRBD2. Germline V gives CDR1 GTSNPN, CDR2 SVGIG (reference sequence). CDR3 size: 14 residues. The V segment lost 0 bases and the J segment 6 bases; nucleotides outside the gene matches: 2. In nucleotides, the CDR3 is TGTGCCTGGAGTGTACTAGCGGGGGAGGATACGCAGTATTTT. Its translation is CAWSVLAGEDTQYF.

The CDR3 here is CASSANRDRITVEQYF. The CDR3 DNA is TGTGCCAGCAGTGCAAACCGGGACAGGATTACTGTGGAGCAGTACTTC. This chain joins TRBV6-1 and TRBJ2-7; 8 positions agree with TRBD1. The CDR3 runs 16 residues. CDR1 is MNHNS and CDR2 is SASEGT in the germline V gene. J lost 7 bases, V lost 4 bases, and 15 bases had no gene match.

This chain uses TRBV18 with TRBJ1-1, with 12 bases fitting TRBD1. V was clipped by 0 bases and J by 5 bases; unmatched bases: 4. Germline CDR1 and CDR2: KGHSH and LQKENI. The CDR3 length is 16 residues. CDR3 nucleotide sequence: TGTGCCAGCTCACCACCGGGACAGGGGGCGGTAACTGAAGCTTTCTTT. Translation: CASSPPGQGAVTEAFF.

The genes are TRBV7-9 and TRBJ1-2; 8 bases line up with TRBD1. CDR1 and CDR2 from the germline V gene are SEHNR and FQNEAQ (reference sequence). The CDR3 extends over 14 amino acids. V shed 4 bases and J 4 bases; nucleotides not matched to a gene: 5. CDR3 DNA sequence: TGTGCCAGCAGCTCCGCGGACAGGGCCTATGGCTACACCTTC. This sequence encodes CASSSADRAYGYTF.

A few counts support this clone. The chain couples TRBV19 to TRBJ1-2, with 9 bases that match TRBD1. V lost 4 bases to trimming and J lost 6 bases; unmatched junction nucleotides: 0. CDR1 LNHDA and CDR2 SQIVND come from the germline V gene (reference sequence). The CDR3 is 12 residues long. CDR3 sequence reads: CASSRQGDGYTF. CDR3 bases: TGTGCCAGTAGTAGACAGGGGGATGGCTACACCTTC.

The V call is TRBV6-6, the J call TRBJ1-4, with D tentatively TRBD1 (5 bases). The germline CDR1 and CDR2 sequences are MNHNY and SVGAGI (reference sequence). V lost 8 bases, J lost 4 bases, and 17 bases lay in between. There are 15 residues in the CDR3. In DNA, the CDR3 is TGTGCCAGCTCCCAGGGAGGGGCGATTAATGAAAAACTGTTTTTT. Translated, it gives CASSQGGAINEKLFF.

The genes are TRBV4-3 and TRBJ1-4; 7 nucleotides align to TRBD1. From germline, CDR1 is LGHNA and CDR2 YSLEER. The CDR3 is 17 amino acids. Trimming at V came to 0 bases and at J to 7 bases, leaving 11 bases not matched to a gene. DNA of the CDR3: TGCGCCAGCAGCCAAGATCTCGGCCCAGGGGGACGTGAAAAACTGTTTTTT. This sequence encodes CASSQDLGPGGREKLFF.

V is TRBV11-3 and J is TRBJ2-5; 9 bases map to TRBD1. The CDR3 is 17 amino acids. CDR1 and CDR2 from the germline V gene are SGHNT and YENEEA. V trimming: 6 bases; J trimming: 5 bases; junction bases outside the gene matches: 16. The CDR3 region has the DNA TGTGCCAGCAGGCCCGGACAGGGGACGCAAGGGGGCGAGACCCAGTACTTC. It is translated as CASRPGQGTQGGETQYF.

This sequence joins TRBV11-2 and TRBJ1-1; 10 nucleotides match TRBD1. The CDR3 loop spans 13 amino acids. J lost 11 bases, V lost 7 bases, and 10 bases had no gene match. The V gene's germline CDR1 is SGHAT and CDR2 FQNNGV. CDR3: CASTTGQGGRAFF. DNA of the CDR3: TGTGCCAGCACCACCGGACAGGGGGGACGGGCTTTCTTT.

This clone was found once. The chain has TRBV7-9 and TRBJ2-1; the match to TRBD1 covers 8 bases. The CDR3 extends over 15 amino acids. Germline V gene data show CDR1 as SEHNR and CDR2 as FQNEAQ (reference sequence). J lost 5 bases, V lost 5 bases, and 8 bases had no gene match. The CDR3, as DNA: TGTGCCAGCAGCCTCGACAGGGGATACGACAATGAGCAGTTCTTC. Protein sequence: CASSLDRGYDNEQFF.

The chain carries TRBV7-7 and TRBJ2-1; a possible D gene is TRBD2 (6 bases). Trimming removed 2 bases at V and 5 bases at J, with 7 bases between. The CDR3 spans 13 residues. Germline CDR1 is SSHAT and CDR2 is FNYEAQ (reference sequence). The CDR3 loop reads CASSLTGDNEQFF. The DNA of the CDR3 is TGTGCCAGCAGCTTAACGGGGGACAATGAGCAGTTCTTC. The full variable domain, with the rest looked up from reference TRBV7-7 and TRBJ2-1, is GAGVSQSPRYKVTKRGQDVTLRCDPISSHATLYWYQQALGQGPEFLTYFNYEAQPDKSGLPSDRFSAERPEGSISTLTIQRTEQRDSAMYRCASSLTGDNEQFFGPGTRLTVL.

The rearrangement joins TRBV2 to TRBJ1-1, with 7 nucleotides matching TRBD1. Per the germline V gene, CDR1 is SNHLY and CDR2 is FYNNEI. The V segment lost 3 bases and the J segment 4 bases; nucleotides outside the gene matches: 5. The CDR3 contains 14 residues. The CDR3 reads CASSETGFGTEAFF. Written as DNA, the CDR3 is TGTGCCAGCAGTGAGACAGGGTTCGGCACTGAAGCTTTCTTT.

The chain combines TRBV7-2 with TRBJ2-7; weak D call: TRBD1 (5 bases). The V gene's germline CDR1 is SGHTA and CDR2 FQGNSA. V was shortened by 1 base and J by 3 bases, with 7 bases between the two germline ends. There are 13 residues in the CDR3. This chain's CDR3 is CASSLGQNYEQYF. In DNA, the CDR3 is TGTGCCAGCAGCTTAGGACAGAACTACGAGCAGTACTTC.

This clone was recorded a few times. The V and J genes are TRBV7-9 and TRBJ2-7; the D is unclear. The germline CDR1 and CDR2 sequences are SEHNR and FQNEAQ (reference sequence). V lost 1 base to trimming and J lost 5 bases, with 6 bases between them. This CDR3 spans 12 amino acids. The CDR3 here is CASSLVFNEQYF. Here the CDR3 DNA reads TGTGCCAGCAGCTTAGTTTTCAACGAGCAGTACTTC.

The CDR3, as DNA: TGTGCCAGCAGTGACGGTCGGGGCAATCAGCCCCAGCATTTT. This translates into CASSDGRGNQPQHF. This chain connects TRBV2 to TRBJ1-5; D is ambiguous. CDR1 is SNHLY, CDR2 FYNNEI, per germline. V lost 3 bases and J lost 2, with 8 bases in between. The CDR3 contains 14 residues.

CDR3 nucleotides: TGTGCCACCGGACCCTGGGACAGTAACACTGAAGCTTTCTTT. It is translated as CATGPWDSNTEAFF. V and J are TRBV19 and TRBJ1-1, with 7 positions matching TRBD1. The trim removed 10 bases at V and 2 bases at J, leaving 10 bases unmatched. This CDR3 region has 14 residues. Germline CDR1 LNHDA, CDR2 SQIVND (reference sequence).

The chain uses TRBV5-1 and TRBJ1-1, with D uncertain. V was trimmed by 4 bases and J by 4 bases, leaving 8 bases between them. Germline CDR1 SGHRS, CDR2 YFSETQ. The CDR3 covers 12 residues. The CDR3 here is CASSQGGTEAFF. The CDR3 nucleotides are TGCGCCAGCAGCCAAGGAGGCACTGAAGCTTTCTTT.

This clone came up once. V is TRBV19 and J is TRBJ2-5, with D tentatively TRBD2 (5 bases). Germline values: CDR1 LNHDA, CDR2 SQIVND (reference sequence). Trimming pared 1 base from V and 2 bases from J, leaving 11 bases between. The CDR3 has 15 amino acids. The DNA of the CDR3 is TGTGCCAGTAGTATAGGAGGACTGATACAAGAGACCCAGTACTTC. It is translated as CASSIGGLIQETQYF.

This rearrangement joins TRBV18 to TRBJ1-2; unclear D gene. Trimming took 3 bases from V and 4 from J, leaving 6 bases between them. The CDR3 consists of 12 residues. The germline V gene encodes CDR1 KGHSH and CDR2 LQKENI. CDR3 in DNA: TGTGCCAGCTCACCTGAGGGCTATGGCTACACCTTC. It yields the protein CASSPEGYGYTF.

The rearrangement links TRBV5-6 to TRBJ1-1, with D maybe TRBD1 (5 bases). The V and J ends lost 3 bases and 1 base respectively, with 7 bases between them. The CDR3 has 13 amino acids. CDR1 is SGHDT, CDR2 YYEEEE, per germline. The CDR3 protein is CASSSTGNTEAFF. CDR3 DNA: TGTGCCAGCAGCTCTACAGGGAACACTGAAGCTTTCTTT.